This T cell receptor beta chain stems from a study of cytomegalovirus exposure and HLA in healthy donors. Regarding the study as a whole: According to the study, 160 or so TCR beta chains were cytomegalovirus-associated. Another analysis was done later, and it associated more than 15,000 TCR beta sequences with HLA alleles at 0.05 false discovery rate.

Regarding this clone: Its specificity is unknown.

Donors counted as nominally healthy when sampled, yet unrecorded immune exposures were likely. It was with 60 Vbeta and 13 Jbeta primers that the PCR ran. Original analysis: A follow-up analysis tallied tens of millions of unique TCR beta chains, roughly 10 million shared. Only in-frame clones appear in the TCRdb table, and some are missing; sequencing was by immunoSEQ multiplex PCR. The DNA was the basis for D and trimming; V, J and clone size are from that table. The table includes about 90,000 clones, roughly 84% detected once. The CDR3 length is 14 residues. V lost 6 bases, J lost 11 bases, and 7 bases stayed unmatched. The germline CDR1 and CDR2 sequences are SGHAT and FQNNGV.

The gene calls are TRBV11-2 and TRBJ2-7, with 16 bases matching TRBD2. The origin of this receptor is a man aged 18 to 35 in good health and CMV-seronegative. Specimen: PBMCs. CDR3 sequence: CASRSTGLAGGEYF. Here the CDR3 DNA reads TGTGCCAGCAGATCTACGGGACTAGCGGGAGGGGAGTACTTC.